This T cell receptor (beta chain) emerged from a study of blood T cell repertoires in COVID-19. About the study: Some COVID-19 samples were acute and others convalescent; all came from the United States, Italy and Spain. Sources were T cells, B-cell-depleted T cells, or PBMCs; the material itself was cDNA or gDNA.

In the study's own analysis: Using reference gene primer amplification, nucleated cell counts were estimated. Assay: immunoSEQ multiplex PCR; the TCRdb copy retains only in-frame clones and omits some. V, J and clone size derive from that table, while D and trimming were established from the DNA sequence. The table has roughly 73,000 clones, over 85% seen once. Material for sequencing was peripheral blood. This clonotype was sampled from a man aged 45-65 years with acute or convalescent COVID-19.

The CDR3 loop is CASSSVESGNTIYF. As DNA, the CDR3 is TGTGCCAGCAGTTCGGTCGAATCTGGAAACACCATATATTTT. The chain couples TRBV6-5 to TRBJ1-3; no clear D. The V end was cut by 4 bases, the J end by 1 base, with 8 bases between. The CDR3 consists of 14 residues. In germline, CDR1 is MNHEY, CDR2 SVGAGI.